The clone carrying this T cell receptor beta chain was counted many times. Its antigen is as yet unknown. MiXCR was run by TCRdb on the 5' RACE reads, yielding one entry per CDR3 protein. The sample has under 40,000 distinct CDR3 sequences; roughly 3.1% are singletons. The germline V gene has CDR1 DFQATT and CDR2 SNEGSKA (reference sequence). J gave up 6 bases and V 8 bases, and 15 bases lay outside the gene matches. The CDR3 is 15 residues long. The time point denotes: longitudinal time-point 1 (baseline). The entry originates in a study of neurological immune-mediated disorders. General observations from the study: While HTLV-1-associated myelopathy showed the greatest TCR clonal expansion, multiple sclerosis showed the least, falling below healthy controls. The repertoires of 18 of 34 multiple sclerosis patients were placed by phylogenetic grouping in a single related-CDR3 cluster, which may be a signature.

What was sequenced was PBMCs. The chain joins TRBV20-1 to TRBJ2-1; 8 nucleotides align to TRBD2. The sequence was collected from a woman in her fifties or sixties with multiple sclerosis. CDR3 residues: CSWDTGGSGVNEQFF. The CDR3 nucleotides read TGCAGTTGGGACACGGGTGGTAGCGGGGTCAATGAGCAGTTCTTC.